This is a list of T cell receptor beta chains from one sample in a study of cytomegalovirus exposure and HLA in healthy donors. The method was immunoSEQ multiplex PCR; TCRdb's version includes in-frame clones alone and lacks a portion of them. The data hold about 150,000 clones, with approximately 72% observed a single time. The sequenced sample was PBMCs. These receptor sequences come from a man aged 18-30 years in good health and CMV-seronegative. CDR3s include the opening cysteine and the closing phenylalanine or tryptophan. The order of the fields is D gene, clone size, J gene, V gene, CDR3 protein, CDR3 DNA. The D gene is left open where the match is weak. Only some rows state a clone size, as once, few, many or a class for expanded clones.

TRBD1,-,TRBJ2-7,TRBV4-3,CASSPGTGAPLVPYEQYF,TGCGCCAGCAGCCCCGGGACAGGGGCACCCCTTGTCCCCTACGAGCAGTACTTC
-,few,TRBJ2-1,TRBV6-5,CASSYQRKDNEQFF,TGTGCCAGCAGTTACCAGCGGAAGGACAATGAGCAGTTCTTC
-,few,TRBJ1-2,TRBV7-9,CASLRGDRYTF,TGTGCCAGCCTCCGGGGAGATCGCTACACCTTC
TRBD2,-,TRBJ2-1,TRBV11-3,CASSRGTTFYNEQFF,TGTGCCAGCAGCCGGGGGACTACCTTCTACAATGAGCAGTTCTTC
TRBD2,-,TRBJ2-7,TRBV6-1,CASSEAGLAGSYEQYF,TGTGCCAGCAGTGAAGCGGGACTAGCGGGATCCTACGAGCAGTACTTC
-,-,TRBJ2-2,TRBV9,CASSSRDWPAGELFF,TGTGCCAGCAGCTCGCGAGACTGGCCGGCCGGGGAGCTGTTTTTT
-,-,TRBJ2-1,TRBV6-5,CASASGSGTYNEQFF,TGTGCCAGCGCCTCGGGTAGCGGAACCTACAATGAGCAGTTCTTC
-,-,TRBJ2-5,TRBV18,CASSPAAGQETQYF,TGTGCCAGCTCACCAGCCGCAGGCCAAGAGACCCAGTACTTC
TRBD2,-,TRBJ2-1,TRBV6-1,CASSGGLNNEQFF,TGTGCCAGCAGTGGGGGACTAAACAATGAGCAGTTCTTC
-,-,TRBJ2-2,TRBV7-8,CASSTSGDTGELFF,TGTGCCAGCAGCACCTCAGGGGACACCGGGGAGCTGTTTTTT
-,once,TRBJ1-3,TRBV4-3,CASSQLYAAGSSGNTIYF,TGCGCCAGCAGCCAGCTATATGCCGCCGGGAGCTCTGGAAACACCATATATTTT
-,-,TRBJ1-5,TRBV4-1,CASSLDGRGGQPQHF,TGCGCCAGCAGCCTCGATGGACGGGGGGGACAGCCCCAGCATTTT
TRBD1,once,TRBJ2-5,TRBV19,CASSGTGYRETQYF,TGTGCCAGTAGTGGGACAGGGTATAGGGAGACCCAGTACTTC
TRBD1,-,TRBJ2-3,TRBV5-8,CASSPAKNRGTDTQYF,TGTGCCAGCAGCCCGGCCAAGAACAGGGGAACAGATACGCAGTATTTT
TRBD1,once,TRBJ1-1,TRBV5-8,CASSPGGTARAFF,TGTGCCAGCAGCCCGGGTGGGACAGCGCGAGCTTTCTTT
TRBD2,-,TRBJ2-1,TRBV4-1,CASSRGKGAGARYNEQFF,TGCGCCAGCAGCCGGGGCAAGGGTGCGGGAGCAAGGTACAATGAGCAGTTCTTC